These 17 T cell receptor beta chains originate from one sample sequenced in a study of shared clonotypes between healthy human individuals. The data were produced by immunoSEQ multiplex PCR, yet TCRdb's version contains in-frame clones alone and is incomplete. The sample carries millions of clones, approximately 93% recorded once. The sequenced material came from naive CD4+ T cells from PBMCs. Subset of the sample: CD45RA+ positively selected. The receptors were gathered from a young man in good health. Some clones in this sample may be carry-over from other donors' samples.

The genes are TRBV6-1 and TRBJ1-1; a weak D match, TRBD1 (5 bases). This CDR3 spans 13 amino acids. The germline CDR1 and CDR2 sequences are MNHNS and SASEGT. V was clipped by 8 bases and J by 3 bases, with 13 bases between them. CDR3 nucleotide sequence: TGTGCCAGCGAAGGGGAGTGGGACACTGAAGCTTTCTTT. Translating gives CASEGEWDTEAFF.

The CDR3 nucleotides are TGTGCCAGCAGCCAAAATGGGGCGGAATCCTACAATGAGCAGTTCTTC. Protein sequence: CASSQNGAESYNEQFF. The rearrangement uses TRBV4-2 and TRBJ2-1, with D perhaps TRBD1 (5 bases). Trimming removed 2 bases at V and 1 base at J, with 12 bases between. CDR3 length: 16 amino acids. Germline lookup yields CDR1 LGHNA and CDR2 YNFKEQ.

The chain couples TRBV22-1 to TRBJ1-2; TRBD1, the table's D call, was not compared with the DNA. TRBV22-1 is a recognized pseudogene. This CDR3 contains 15 residues. CDR3 DNA: TGTCCTGGGAGCGCGACCCTCGACAGGGACTATGGCTACACCTTC. Protein product: CPGSATLDRDYGYTF.

The J gene is TRBJ2-6, the V gene TRBV4-2; D might be TRBD2 (5 bases). The V gene's germline CDR1 is LGHNA and CDR2 YNFKEQ. Between the trimmed V and J ends, which lost 4 bases and 0 bases, there was a span of 16 bases. The CDR3 extends over 18 amino acids. This chain's CDR3 is CASSPAMGENSGANVLTF. The CDR3 nucleotides read TGTGCCAGCAGCCCCGCCATGGGAGAGAACTCTGGGGCCAACGTCCTGACTTTC.

V and J are TRBV9 and TRBJ2-3; 7 bases map to TRBD2. The trim removed 4 bases at V and 2 bases at J, leaving 13 bases unmatched. The CDR3 is 17 residues long. Germline CDR1 and CDR2: SGDLS and YYNGEE. CDR3 DNA: TGTGCCAGCAGCTCCCCCCGAGGTAGCGGGCCCACAGATACGCAGTATTTT. Translation: CASSSPRGSGPTDTQYF.

The gene calls are TRBV30 and TRBJ2-1; 7 positions match TRBD2. The germline V gene has CDR1 GTSNPN and CDR2 SVGIG (reference sequence). V lost 4 bases and J lost 3; bases outside the gene matches: 6. The CDR3 runs 14 residues. The CDR3 here is CAWNPGTNYNEQFF. Written as DNA, the CDR3 is TGTGCCTGGAACCCCGGGACTAACTACAATGAGCAGTTCTTC. Full variable domain (rest looked up from reference TRBV30 and TRBJ2-1): SQTIHQWPATLVQPVGSPLSLECTVEGTSNPNLYWYRQAAGRGLQLLFYSVGIGQISSEVPQNLSASRPQDRQFILSSKKLLLSDSGFYLCAWNPGTNYNEQFFGPGTRLTVL.

Details on this clone: Other DNA sequences of this sample code for an identical CDR3. The V and J genes are TRBV7-9 and TRBJ2-7; TRBD2 is a possible D gene (6 bases). Deletions cut 3 bases from V and 4 bases from J, with 7 bases between. The germline V gene encodes CDR1 SEHNR and CDR2 FQNEAQ (reference sequence). The CDR3 has 12 amino acids. The CDR3, as DNA: TGTGCCAGCAGCTTGCGGGATTACGAGCAGTACTTC. The encoded protein is CASSLRDYEQYF.

This sequence joins TRBV9 and TRBJ2-7; a weak D match, TRBD1 (6 bases). V lost 3 bases and J lost 0, with 19 bases in between. The CDR3 contains 17 residues. The germline V gene encodes CDR1 SGDLS and CDR2 YYNGEE. CDR3 sequence reads: CASSATSRTVSSYEQYF. The CDR3, as DNA: TGTGCCAGCAGCGCAACTTCGCGGACAGTGAGCTCCTACGAGCAGTACTTC.

The gene calls are TRBV7-3 and TRBJ2-1; 10 nucleotides align to TRBD2. Germline CDR1 is SGHTA and CDR2 is FQGTGA. The length of the CDR3 is 16 residues. The V and J ends lost 1 base and 5 bases, in that order; junction bases with no gene match: 5. In nucleotides, the CDR3 is TGTGCCAGCAGCTTAAGGGCTAGCGGGAGACACAATGAGCAGTTCTTC. It is translated as CASSLRASGRHNEQFF.

The CDR3 DNA is TGTGCCAGCTCACTTTCTGGACAGGGGGCAGGTGGTGAAGCTTTCTTT. It encodes CASSLSGQGAGGEAFF. The chain carries TRBV18 and TRBJ1-1; 11 nucleotides match TRBD1. CDR3 length equals 16 residues. Trimming removed 4 bases from V and 7 bases from J; junction bases left unmatched: 11. In germline, CDR1 is KGHSH, CDR2 LQKENI.

The CDR3 here is CASSLLAGGDHIQYF. The CDR3, as DNA: TGTGCCAGCAGTTTACTAGCGGGAGGGGATCACATTCAGTACTTC. The rearrangement links TRBV28 to TRBJ2-4; 12 bases line up with TRBD2. After removal of 2 bases from V and 8 bases from J, the junction contained 4 bases not matched to a gene. CDR1 is MDHEN, CDR2 SYDVKM, per germline. The CDR3 extends over 15 amino acids.

The chain couples TRBV5-1 to TRBJ2-3; TRBD2 matches at 9 bases. After removal of 6 bases from V and 5 bases from J, the junction contained 7 bases not matched to a gene. The CDR3 extends over 14 amino acids. Per germline, CDR1 SGHRS and CDR2 YFSETQ. The CDR3 spells CASMKTSGGDTQYF. For the CDR3, the DNA is TGCGCCAGCATGAAGACTAGCGGTGGAGATACGCAGTATTTT.

This sequence joins TRBV18 and TRBJ2-7, with 7 bases lining up with TRBD2. Trimming removed 5 bases from V and 6 bases from J; junction bases left unmatched: 7. Germline CDR1 KGHSH, CDR2 LQKENI. The CDR3 length is 13 residues. CDR3 sequence (DNA): TGTGCCAGCTCAGACCCCGCGGGAGCCGAGCAGTACTTC. This gives the protein CASSDPAGAEQYF.

The chain combines TRBV7-9 with TRBJ1-2, with D perhaps TRBD1 (5 bases). Germline CDR1 is SEHNR and CDR2 is FQNEAQ (reference sequence). The V end lost 5 bases, the J end lost 7 bases, and 14 bases lay between the germline ends. The CDR3 is 13 amino acids. CDR3 sequence (DNA): TGTGCCAGCAGCCCGGAGGGACCTGTTGGCTACACCTTC. Translation: CASSPEGPVGYTF.

This chain joins TRBV12-2 and TRBJ2-5; TRBD2 reflects the table's D call only, with no check against the DNA. TRBV12-2 corresponds to a pseudogene. The CDR3 has 16 residues. The CDR3 loop is CASRLVRGSLKETQYF. CDR3 in DNA: TGTGCAAGTCGCTTAGTCCGGGGGAGCCTGAAAGAGACCCAGTACTTC.

The rearrangement links TRBV29-1 to TRBJ2-5; TRBD2 aligns across 7 bases. This CDR3 region has 14 residues. The ends lost 4 bases at V and 5 bases at J; junction bases unmatched: 10. CDR1 SQVTM and CDR2 ANQGSEA come from the germline V gene. CDR3 nucleotides: TGCAGCGTTGCTCCGTGGGGAGGGGCGGAGACCCAGTACTTC. The encoded protein is CSVAPWGGAETQYF.

For the CDR3, the DNA is TGTGCCAGCAGCTCTCCCTCCGGGGGGTTGGGAGAGCAGTACTTC. Its protein product is CASSSPSGGLGEQYF. The gene calls are TRBV7-6 and TRBJ2-7, with TRBD2 matching over 7 bases. The CDR3 extends over 15 amino acids. CDR1 is SGHVS and CDR2 is FNYEAQ in the germline V gene. V shed 4 bases and J 7 bases; nucleotides not matched to a gene: 13.